The clone carrying this T cell receptor (beta chain) was picked up many times. The sample originates from a study of CD8+CD57+ T cells in acquired aplastic anemia. Genomic DNA acted as the template from which TCR beta VDJ combination and CDR3 sequence profiling were carried out. TCRdb independently ran MiXCR on the reads; one entry per CDR3 protein. The sample lists around 430,000 distinct CDR3 sequences, approximately 32% occurring once. Patients selected for sequencing had displayed CD8+CD57+ cell expansion by flow cytometry. The clonotype originates from a human donor with aplastic anemia. The material sequenced was sorted CD4+, CD8+, or CD8+CD57+ T cells (not recorded which) from PBMCs.

DNA for the CDR3: TGTGCCAGCAGCTTGGGCCACGAGTCCAGCGGAGAGACCCAGTACTTC. This codes for CASSLGHESSGETQYF. The J gene is TRBJ2-5, the V gene TRBV5-8; D may be TRBD2 (5 bases). Trimming shortened V by 0 bases and J by 4 bases, and 16 bases separated the two germline ends. CDR3 length equals 16 residues. The V gene's germline CDR1 is SGHTS and CDR2 YDEGEE.